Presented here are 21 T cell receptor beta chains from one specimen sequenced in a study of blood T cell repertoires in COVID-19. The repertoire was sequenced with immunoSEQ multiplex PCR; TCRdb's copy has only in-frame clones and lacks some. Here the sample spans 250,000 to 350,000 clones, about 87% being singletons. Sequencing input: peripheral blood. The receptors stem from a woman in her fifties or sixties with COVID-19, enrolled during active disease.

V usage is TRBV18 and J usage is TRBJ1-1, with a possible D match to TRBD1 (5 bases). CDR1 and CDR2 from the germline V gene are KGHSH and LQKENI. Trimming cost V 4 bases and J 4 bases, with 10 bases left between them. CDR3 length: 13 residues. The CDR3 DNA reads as TGTGCCAGCTCACTTCCAGGGTTCACTGAAGCTTTCTTT. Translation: CASSLPGFTEAFF.

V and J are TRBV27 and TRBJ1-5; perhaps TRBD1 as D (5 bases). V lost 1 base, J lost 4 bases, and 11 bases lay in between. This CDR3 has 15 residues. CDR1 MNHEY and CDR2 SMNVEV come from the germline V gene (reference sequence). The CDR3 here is CASSLFLGGNQPQHF. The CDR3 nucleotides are TGTGCCAGCAGTTTATTCTTGGGGGGAAATCAGCCCCAGCATTTT.

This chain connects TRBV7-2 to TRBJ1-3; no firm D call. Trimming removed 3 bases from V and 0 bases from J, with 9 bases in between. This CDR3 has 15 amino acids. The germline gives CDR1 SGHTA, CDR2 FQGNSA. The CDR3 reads CASSFKGSSGNTIYF. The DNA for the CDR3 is TGTGCCAGCAGCTTTAAAGGGAGCTCTGGAAACACCATATATTTT.

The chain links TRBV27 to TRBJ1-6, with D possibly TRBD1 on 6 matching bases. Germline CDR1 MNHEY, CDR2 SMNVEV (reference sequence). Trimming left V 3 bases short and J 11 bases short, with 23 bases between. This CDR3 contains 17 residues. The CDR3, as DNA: TGTGCCAGCAGTTTGTCGACAGGTAGATTCGGGTATACACCCCTCCACTTT. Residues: CASSLSTGRFGYTPLHF.

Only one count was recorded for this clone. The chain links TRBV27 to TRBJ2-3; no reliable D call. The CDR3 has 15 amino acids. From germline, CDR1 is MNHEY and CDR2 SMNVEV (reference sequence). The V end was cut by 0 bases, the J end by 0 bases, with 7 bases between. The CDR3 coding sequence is TGTGCCAGCAGTTTATCCCGTCTCAGCACAGATACGCAGTATTTT. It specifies CASSLSRLSTDTQYF.

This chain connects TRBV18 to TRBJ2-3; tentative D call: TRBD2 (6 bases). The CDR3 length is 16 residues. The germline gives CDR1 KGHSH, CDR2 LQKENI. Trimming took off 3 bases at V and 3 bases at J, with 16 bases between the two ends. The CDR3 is CASSPGLGGKTDTQYF. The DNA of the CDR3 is TGTGCCAGCTCACCTGGCCTCGGGGGTAAAACAGATACGCAGTATTTT.

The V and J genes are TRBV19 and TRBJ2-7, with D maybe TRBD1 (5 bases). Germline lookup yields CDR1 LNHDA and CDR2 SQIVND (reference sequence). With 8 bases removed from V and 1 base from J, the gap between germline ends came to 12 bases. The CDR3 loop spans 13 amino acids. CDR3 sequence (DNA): TGTGCCAGTGGACACTGGAATTCCTACGAGCAGTACTTC. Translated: CASGHWNSYEQYF.

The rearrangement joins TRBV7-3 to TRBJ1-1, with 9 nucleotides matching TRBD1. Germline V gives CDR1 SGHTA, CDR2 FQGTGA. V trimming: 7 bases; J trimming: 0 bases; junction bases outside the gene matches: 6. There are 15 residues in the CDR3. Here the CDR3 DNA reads TGTGCCAGCACCTGGGGACAGGGAATGAACACTGAAGCTTTCTTT. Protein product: CASTWGQGMNTEAFF.

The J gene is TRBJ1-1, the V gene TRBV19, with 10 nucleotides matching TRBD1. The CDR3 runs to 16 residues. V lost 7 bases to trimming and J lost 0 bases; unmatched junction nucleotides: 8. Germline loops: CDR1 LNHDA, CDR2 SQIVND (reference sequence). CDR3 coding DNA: TGTGCCAGTACCGGTGACAGGGGGCGGGTGAACACTGAAGCTTTCTTT. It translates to CASTGDRGRVNTEAFF.

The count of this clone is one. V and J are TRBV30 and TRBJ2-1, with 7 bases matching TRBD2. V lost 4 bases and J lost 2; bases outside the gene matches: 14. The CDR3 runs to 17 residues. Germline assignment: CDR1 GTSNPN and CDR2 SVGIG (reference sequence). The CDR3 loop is CAWNTAGTSRTYNEQFF. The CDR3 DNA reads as TGTGCCTGGAATACAGCGGGAACCTCACGAACCTACAATGAGCAGTTCTTC.

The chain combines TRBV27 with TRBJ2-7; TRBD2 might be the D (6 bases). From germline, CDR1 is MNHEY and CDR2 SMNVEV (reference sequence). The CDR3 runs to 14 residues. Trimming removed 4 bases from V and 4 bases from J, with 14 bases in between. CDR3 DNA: TGTGCCAGCAGTTCAGGGCTCGCGGGATACGAGCAGTACTTC. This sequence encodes CASSSGLAGYEQYF.

CDR3 bases: TGTGCCATCAGTGAGTCGGGGGGAGGAATGAACATTCAGTACTTC. As protein: CAISESGGGMNIQYF. The genes are TRBV10-3 and TRBJ2-4, with D possibly being TRBD2 (6 bases). The CDR3 has 15 residues. V was cut by 0 bases and J by 7 bases, with 13 bases left in between. Germline CDR1 is ENHRY and CDR2 is SYGVKD.

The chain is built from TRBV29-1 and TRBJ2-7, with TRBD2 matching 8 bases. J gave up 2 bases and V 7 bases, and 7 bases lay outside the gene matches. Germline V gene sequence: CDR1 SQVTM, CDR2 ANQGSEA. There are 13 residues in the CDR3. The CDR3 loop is CSAGGTQTYEQYF. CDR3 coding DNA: TGCAGCGCGGGGGGGACACAGACCTACGAGCAGTACTTC.

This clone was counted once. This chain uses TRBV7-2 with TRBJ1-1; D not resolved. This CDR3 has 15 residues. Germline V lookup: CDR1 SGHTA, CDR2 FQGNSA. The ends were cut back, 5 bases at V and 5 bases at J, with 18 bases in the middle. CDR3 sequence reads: CASSNRGRVRTEAFF. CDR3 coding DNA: TGTGCCAGCAGCAACCGGGGTAGGGTGCGGACTGAAGCTTTCTTT.

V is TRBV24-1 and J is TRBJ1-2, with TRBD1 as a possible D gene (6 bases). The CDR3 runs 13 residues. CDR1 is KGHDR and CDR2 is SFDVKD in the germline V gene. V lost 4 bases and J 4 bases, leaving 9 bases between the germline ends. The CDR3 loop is CATSDRTAYGYTF. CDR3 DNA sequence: TGTGCCACCAGTGACAGGACAGCCTATGGCTACACCTTC.

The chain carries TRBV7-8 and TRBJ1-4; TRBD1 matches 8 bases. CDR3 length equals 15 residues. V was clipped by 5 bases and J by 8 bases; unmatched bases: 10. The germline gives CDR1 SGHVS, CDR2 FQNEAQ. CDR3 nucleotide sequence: TGTGCCAGCAGCCCCTACCCAGGGGGCGCGGAAAAACTGTTTTTT. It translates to CASSPYPGGAEKLFF.

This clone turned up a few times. The CDR3 DNA sequence: TGTGCCAGCAGCGGACAGTATGGCTACACCTTC. It specifies CASSGQYGYTF. This rearrangement joins TRBV9 to TRBJ1-2, with D tentatively TRBD1 (5 bases). The V end was cut by 3 bases, the J end by 5 bases, with 5 bases between. CDR1 and CDR2 (germline): SGDLS, YYNGEE. This CDR3 comprises 11 residues. The full variable domain, in which reference TRBV9 and TRBJ1-2 provide the parts outside the CDR3, is DSGVTQTPKHLITATGQRVTLRCSPRSGDLSVYWYQQSLDQGLQFLIQYYNGEERAKGNILERFSAQQFPDLHSELNLSSLELGDSALYFCASSGQYGYTFGSGTRLTVV.

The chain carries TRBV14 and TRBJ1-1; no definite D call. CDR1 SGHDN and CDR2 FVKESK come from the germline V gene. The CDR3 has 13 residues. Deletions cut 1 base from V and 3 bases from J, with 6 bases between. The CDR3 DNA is TGTGCCAGCAGCCAAGTTATGTACACTGAAGCTTTCTTT. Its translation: CASSQVMYTEAFF. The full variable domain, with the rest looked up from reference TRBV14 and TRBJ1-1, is EAGVTQFPSHSVIEKGQTVTLRCDPISGHDNLYWYRRVMGKEIKFLLHFVKESKQDESGMPNNRFLAERTGGTYSTLKVQPAELEDSGVYFCASSQVMYTEAFFGQGTRLTVV.

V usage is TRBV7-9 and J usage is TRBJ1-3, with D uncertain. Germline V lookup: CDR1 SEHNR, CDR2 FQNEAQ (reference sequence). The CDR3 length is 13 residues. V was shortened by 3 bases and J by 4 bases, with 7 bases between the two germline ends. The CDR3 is CASSFGLGNTIYF. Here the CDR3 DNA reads TGTGCCAGCAGCTTTGGCCTGGGAAACACCATATATTTT.

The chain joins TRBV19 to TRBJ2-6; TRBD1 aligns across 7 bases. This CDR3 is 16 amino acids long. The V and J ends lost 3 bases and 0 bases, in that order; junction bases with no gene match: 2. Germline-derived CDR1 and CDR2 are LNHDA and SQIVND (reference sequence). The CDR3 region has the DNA TGTGCCAGTAGTATGACAGGGTACTCTGGGGCCAACGTCCTGACTTTC. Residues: CASSMTGYSGANVLTF.

The CDR3: CASSPTTKTEAFF. As DNA, the CDR3 is TGTGCCAGCTCACCAACTACAAAGACTGAAGCTTTCTTT. This chain joins TRBV18 and TRBJ1-1; D remains unclear. The V gene's germline CDR1 is KGHSH and CDR2 LQKENI. The CDR3 totals 13 residues. V gave up 2 bases and J gave up 5 bases, with 9 bases separating them.